Listed below are T cell receptor beta chains from one sample, sequenced in a study of identical twins. TCRdb reanalysed the 5' RACE reads using MiXCR and keeps one entry per CDR3 protein. The sample shows roughly 290,000 distinct CDR3 sequences, roughly 8.6% of them seen only once. These data were also filed under a second study, of yellow fever vaccine responses in identical twins.

The sample consisted of CD8+ T cells sorted from blood. Source of these receptors: a woman aged 18-29 years in good health. Each CDR3 is given with its conserved first and last residue. Each record gives: CDR3 protein, J gene, clone size, V gene. Not all rows give a size; the values are once, few, many and, for expanded clones, a class.

cdr3_aa: CASSQLAGGYNEQFF
j_call: TRBJ2-1
clone_size: many
v_call: TRBV12-3/TRBV12-4

cdr3_aa: CASSLSGSVYEQYF
j_call: TRBJ2-7
clone_size: many
v_call: TRBV7-6

cdr3_aa: CARDTYNEQFF
j_call: TRBJ2-1
clone_size: many
v_call: TRBV6-4

cdr3_aa: CSVDGGRGGGGSYNEQFF
j_call: TRBJ2-1
clone_size: few
v_call: TRBV29-1

cdr3_aa: CASSLRTVDSGANVLTF
j_call: TRBJ2-6
clone_size: many
v_call: TRBV5-1

cdr3_aa: CATSNSEDRPAYEQYF
j_call: TRBJ2-7
clone_size: few
v_call: TRBV15

cdr3_aa: CASSASGGALRIEQFF
j_call: TRBJ2-1
clone_size: .
v_call: TRBV2

cdr3_aa: CASSPPVTDTQYF
j_call: TRBJ2-3
clone_size: many
v_call: TRBV7-9

cdr3_aa: CAWSVLASGQFF
j_call: TRBJ2-1
clone_size: few
v_call: TRBV30

cdr3_aa: CAISEGQGGNQPQHF
j_call: TRBJ1-5
clone_size: many
v_call: TRBV10-3

cdr3_aa: CSARSPGQGYEQYF
j_call: TRBJ2-7
clone_size: .
v_call: TRBV20-1

cdr3_aa: CASTSPGQEDSPLHF
j_call: TRBJ1-6
clone_size: many
v_call: TRBV7-9

cdr3_aa: CASSRVPGYGPSYEQYF
j_call: TRBJ2-7
clone_size: many
v_call: TRBV3-1

cdr3_aa: CASSPGLAGISYEQYF
j_call: TRBJ2-7
clone_size: many
v_call: TRBV7-9

cdr3_aa: CASSYEFGTAFQETQYF
j_call: TRBJ2-5
clone_size: few
v_call: TRBV6-2/TRBV6-3

cdr3_aa: CASSARLAGYDYEQYF
j_call: TRBJ2-7
clone_size: .
v_call: TRBV13

cdr3_aa: CSGGPTQYF
j_call: TRBJ2-3
clone_size: .
v_call: TRBV29-1

cdr3_aa: CASSQDQGTGTDTQYF
j_call: TRBJ2-3
clone_size: many
v_call: TRBV4-2

cdr3_aa: CASSLEWSDYLPHEQFF
j_call: TRBJ2-1
clone_size: many
v_call: TRBV11-2

cdr3_aa: CASSSYDRDTGELFF
j_call: TRBJ2-2
clone_size: few
v_call: TRBV28

cdr3_aa: CASSLGGVVTDTQYF
j_call: TRBJ2-3
clone_size: .
v_call: TRBV7-8

cdr3_aa: CASSLWTGTYDTEAFF
j_call: TRBJ1-1
clone_size: few
v_call: TRBV28

cdr3_aa: CASSLGLAGETQYF
j_call: TRBJ2-5
clone_size: many
v_call: TRBV4-3

cdr3_aa: CASPRKGFTNEKLFF
j_call: TRBJ1-4
clone_size: few
v_call: TRBV6-1

cdr3_aa: CASSMTGVRQETQYF
j_call: TRBJ2-5
clone_size: few
v_call: TRBV5-1

cdr3_aa: CASSLVDLNTEAFF
j_call: TRBJ1-1
clone_size: many
v_call: TRBV7-2

cdr3_aa: CAWSVGSTNTGELFF
j_call: TRBJ2-2
clone_size: .
v_call: TRBV30

cdr3_aa: CASSPGRGNWTQYF
j_call: TRBJ2-5
clone_size: .
v_call: TRBV28

cdr3_aa: CASSDGQGTQYF
j_call: TRBJ2-5
clone_size: few
v_call: TRBV7-9

cdr3_aa: CSAGRWNF
j_call: TRBJ1-5
clone_size: .
v_call: TRBV20-1

cdr3_aa: CASSERQPAITEQFF
j_call: TRBJ2-1
clone_size: many
v_call: TRBV6-1

cdr3_aa: CASMGGLAIGELFF
j_call: TRBJ2-2
clone_size: .
v_call: TRBV27

cdr3_aa: CSVEAGTGLRTGELFF
j_call: TRBJ2-2
clone_size: few
v_call: TRBV29-1

cdr3_aa: CASRRDGTSTDTQYF
j_call: TRBJ2-3
clone_size: .
v_call: TRBV5-1

cdr3_aa: CASGEYRAYQETQYF
j_call: TRBJ2-5
clone_size: .
v_call: TRBV6-1

cdr3_aa: CASSDKDRGTYEQYF
j_call: TRBJ2-7
clone_size: .
v_call: TRBV2

cdr3_aa: CATQGSGANVLTF
j_call: TRBJ2-6
clone_size: many
v_call: TRBV28

cdr3_aa: CSFQGDNEQFF
j_call: TRBJ2-1
clone_size: many
v_call: TRBV29-1

cdr3_aa: CASSQDRSVGWDLSVNEQYF
j_call: TRBJ2-7
clone_size: .
v_call: TRBV4-3

cdr3_aa: CASSPQQGRAEAFF
j_call: TRBJ1-1
clone_size: few
v_call: TRBV7-9

cdr3_aa: CASSQGSGGAIETQYF
j_call: TRBJ2-5
clone_size: .
v_call: TRBV3-1

cdr3_aa: CARCPDPRTGPSTDTQYF
j_call: TRBJ2-3
clone_size: .
v_call: TRBV3-1

cdr3_aa: CASSGRREETQYF
j_call: TRBJ2-5
clone_size: .
v_call: TRBV7-9

cdr3_aa: CASSLETGGSNTGELFF
j_call: TRBJ2-2
clone_size: .
v_call: TRBV7-9

cdr3_aa: CASSFAGEVGETQYF
j_call: TRBJ2-5
clone_size: many
v_call: TRBV12-3/TRBV12-4

cdr3_aa: CASSQDLAGGDGYGYTF
j_call: TRBJ1-2
clone_size: .
v_call: TRBV4-1

cdr3_aa: CASFNSNQPQHF
j_call: TRBJ1-5
clone_size: many
v_call: TRBV6-6

cdr3_aa: CSARDEGRTRLNTEAFF
j_call: TRBJ1-1
clone_size: many
v_call: TRBV20-1

cdr3_aa: CSAHLGREGVYEQYF
j_call: TRBJ2-7
clone_size: many
v_call: TRBV20-1

cdr3_aa: CASSSVAENTGELFF
j_call: TRBJ2-2
clone_size: few
v_call: TRBV7-9

cdr3_aa: CASRSAVGGADTQYF
j_call: TRBJ2-3
clone_size: few
v_call: TRBV7-9

cdr3_aa: CASSLGAGLNTEAFF
j_call: TRBJ1-1
clone_size: few
v_call: TRBV5-1

cdr3_aa: CSYLPPPTGGREEKLFF
j_call: TRBJ1-4
clone_size: many
v_call: TRBV29-1

cdr3_aa: CASSSKDKSPSYNEQFF
j_call: TRBJ2-1
clone_size: .
v_call: TRBV27

cdr3_aa: CASSYSETGPGNEQFF
j_call: TRBJ2-1
clone_size: many
v_call: TRBV6-2/TRBV6-3

cdr3_aa: CASSHMNTGELFF
j_call: TRBJ2-2
clone_size: .
v_call: TRBV4-1